This T cell receptor (beta chain) was recovered during a study of technical replicates of blood from a few donors. Here immunoSEQ multiplex PCR was the method, and the copy in TCRdb shows in-frame clones only, minus some. Found here are under 100,000 clones, 90% to 95% of them singletons; the top ten hold about 0.23%. The clonotype originates from a human donor in good health. The sample was T cells isolated from PBMCs.

DNA for the CDR3: TGTGCCAGCAGCTTACTAGCGGGAGTGGCCGGGGAGCTGTTTTTT. Translated, it gives CASSLLAGVAGELFF. The chain links TRBV5-4 to TRBJ2-2; 11 bases line up with TRBD2. Germline V gene lookup returns CDR1 SGHNT and CDR2 YYREEE (reference sequence). This CDR3 is built from 15 residues. V was pared by 2 bases and J by 6 bases, with 3 bases of the junction left unmatched.